A single sample gave rise to the 18 T cell receptor beta chains below, sequenced in a study of cytomegalovirus exposure and HLA in healthy donors. TCRdb's copy holds only in-frame clones and misses some; the assay was immunoSEQ multiplex PCR. Seen here are roughly 50,000 clones, roughly nine tenths observed once, and the top ten hold approximately 0.99%. Material: PBMCs. Every receptor here comes from a man between 18 and 29 years old in good health and CMV-seronegative.

The chain links TRBV18 to TRBJ2-1; D possibly corresponds to TRBD1 (7 bases). V shed 0 bases and J shed 7 bases, with 22 bases lying between them. There are 18 residues in the CDR3. In germline, CDR1 is KGHSH, CDR2 LQKENI. Written as DNA, the CDR3 is TGTGCCAGCTCACCACCCAGTATCCTGGACAGGAGGGTAAATGAGCAGTTCTTC. It translates to CASSPPSILDRRVNEQFF.

The rearrangement links TRBV11-3 to TRBJ2-7; 8 bases are shared with TRBD1. The CDR3 has 16 amino acids. Germline values: CDR1 SGHNT, CDR2 YENEEA. J was trimmed by 3 bases and V by 5 bases; bases with no gene match: 12. In DNA, the CDR3 is TGTGCCAGCAGCCCCCGTGGTTCGGACAGGGACTACGAGCAGTACTTC. Translating it yields CASSPRGSDRDYEQYF. Full variable domain (outside the CDR3, taken from reference TRBV11-3 and TRBJ2-7): EAGVVQSPRYKIIEKKQPVAFWCNPISGHNTLYWYLQNLGQGPELLIRYENEEAVDDSQLPKDRFSAERLKGVDSTLKIQPAELGDSAVYLCASSPRGSDRDYEQYFGPGTRLTVT.

The rearrangement uses TRBV7-2 and TRBJ2-7; 10 bases line up with TRBD2. CDR3 length: 15 amino acids. V lost 1 base and J lost 6; bases outside the gene matches: 6. The germline V gene has CDR1 SGHTA and CDR2 FQGNSA. The CDR3 reads CASSLVASGSTEQYF. For the CDR3, the DNA is TGTGCCAGCAGCTTAGTGGCTAGCGGGAGTACCGAGCAGTACTTC.

The chain is built from TRBV7-5 and TRBJ2-7; the table's D call, TRBD2, has no DNA check behind it. TRBV7-5 is marked as a pseudogene. The CDR3 spans 17 residues. The CDR3 coding sequence is TGTGCCAGAAGCTTAGGCGTTAGCGGGAGGGCCGACTACGAGCAGTACTTC. Protein product: CARSLGVSGRADYEQYF.

The rearrangement uses TRBV7-6 and TRBJ2-2; D is unclear. The germline V gene has CDR1 SGHVS and CDR2 FNYEAQ. The CDR3 is 13 amino acids. Trimming cost V 4 bases and J 2 bases, with 5 bases left between them. CDR3: CASSYSNTGELFF. The CDR3 nucleotides read TGTGCCAGCAGCTACAGCAACACCGGGGAGCTGTTTTTT. The full variable domain, rest sourced from reference TRBV7-6 and TRBJ2-2, is GAGVSQSPRYKVTKRGQDVALRCDPISGHVSLYWYRQALGQGPEFLTYFNYEAQQDKSGLPNDRFSAERPEGSISTLTIQRTEQRDSAMYRCASSYSNTGELFFGEGSRLTVL.

The table lists this clone with a few counts. CDR3: CASSLVRDTEAFF. The CDR3 DNA reads as TGTGCCAGCAGCTTGGTGCGGGACACTGAAGCTTTCTTT. The V gene is TRBV5-4, the J gene TRBJ1-1; no definite D call. Germline V lookup: CDR1 SGHNT, CDR2 YYREEE (reference sequence). This CDR3 spans 13 amino acids. The V and J ends lost 0 bases and 3 bases respectively, with 6 bases between them.

The chain recombines TRBV27 with TRBJ1-5; D is unclear. V was trimmed by 4 bases and J by 3 bases, leaving 4 bases between them. Germline V CDR1 and CDR2: MNHEY, SMNVEV (reference sequence). The CDR3 has 12 amino acids. CDR3: CASSSLNQPQHF. Written as DNA, the CDR3 is TGTGCCAGCAGTTCCCTCAATCAGCCCCAGCATTTT.

This chain uses TRBV4-1 with TRBJ2-7; no clear D gene. The CDR3 has 13 amino acids. Trimming took 1 base from V and 4 from J, leaving 8 bases between them. Germline values: CDR1 MGHRA, CDR2 YSYEKL. The CDR3 is CASSQGGGYEQYF. CDR3 DNA: TGCGCCAGCAGCCAAGGTGGCGGTTACGAGCAGTACTTC.

V usage is TRBV5-4 and J usage is TRBJ1-1; weak D call: TRBD1 (5 bases). The CDR3 runs to 13 residues. CDR1 and CDR2 (germline): SGHNT, YYREEE (reference sequence). V was pared by 2 bases and J by 5 bases, with 10 bases between. The CDR3 sequence: CASSFTTATEAFF. Written as DNA, the CDR3 is TGTGCCAGCAGCTTCACGACAGCTACTGAAGCTTTCTTT.

The V and J genes are TRBV6-6 and TRBJ2-7; 10 bases fit TRBD2. Germline values: CDR1 MNHNY, CDR2 SVGAGI (reference sequence). The junction had 7 bases not matched to a gene; V was cut back by 6 bases and J by 2 bases. The CDR3 runs to 15 residues. The CDR3 DNA is TGTGCCAGCAGCCGTCCTAGCGGGAGCCCCTACGAGCAGTACTTC. It codes for CASSRPSGSPYEQYF.

The V call is TRBV5-1, the J call TRBJ2-1, with TRBD2 matching 11 bases. V shed 2 bases and J 6 bases; nucleotides not matched to a gene: 10. CDR1 SGHRS and CDR2 YFSETQ come from the germline V gene. CDR3 length: 17 amino acids. CDR3 bases: TGCGCCAGCAGCTTAATAGTTACTAGCGGGAGCCTCAATGAGCAGTTCTTC. It is translated as CASSLIVTSGSLNEQFF.

The rearrangement links TRBV5-5 to TRBJ2-3, with 9 bases that match TRBD2. The V segment lost 4 bases and the J segment 2 bases; nucleotides outside the gene matches: 14. This CDR3 has 18 residues. Germline lookup yields CDR1 SGHKS and CDR2 YYEKEE (reference sequence). The CDR3 nucleotides read TGTGCCAGCAGCCCTTGGGGGTTCGGCGGGAGGGCCACAGATACGCAGTATTTT. Translated: CASSPWGFGGRATDTQYF.

The genes are TRBV7-9 and TRBJ2-7; D gene unclear. This CDR3 region has 14 residues. The germline V gene has CDR1 SEHNR and CDR2 FQNEAQ (reference sequence). Trimming removed 1 base from V and 1 base from J, with 8 bases in between. CDR3 nucleotides: TGTGCCAGCAGCTTAGGGCTAGATTCCTACGAGCAGTACTTC. Translated, it gives CASSLGLDSYEQYF. Full variable domain (rest looked up from reference TRBV7-9 and TRBJ2-7): DTGVSQNPRHKITKRGQNVTFRCDPISEHNRLYWYRQTLGQGPEFLTYFQNEAQLEKSRLLSDRFSAERPKGSFSTLEIQRTEQGDSAMYLCASSLGLDSYEQYFGPGTRLTVT.

This rearrangement joins TRBV13 to TRBJ2-7; 12 bases are shared with TRBD2. Germline CDR1 and CDR2: PRHDT and FYEKMQ (reference sequence). The CDR3 covers 17 residues. V lost 2 bases, J lost 5 bases, and 10 bases stayed unmatched. The CDR3 bases are TGTGCCAGCAGCTTAAGGGCTAGCGGGAGGGTATCTCACGAGCAGTACTTC. It is translated as CASSLRASGRVSHEQYF.

V gene TRBV4-1 combines with J gene TRBJ2-7; 12 bases fit TRBD2. The CDR3 length is 15 residues. Trimming cost V 5 bases and J 4 bases; bases outside gene matches: 6. Germline V gene sequence: CDR1 MGHRA, CDR2 YSYEKL. In nucleotides, the CDR3 is TGCGCCAGCAGCTCGGGACTAGCGGGTTCGTACGAGCAGTACTTC. Its protein product is CASSSGLAGSYEQYF.

There are a few counts of this clone. This sequence joins TRBV13 and TRBJ2-1; a weak D match, TRBD2 (6 bases). Germline CDR1 and CDR2: PRHDT and FYEKMQ (reference sequence). Trimming removed 4 bases at V and 3 bases at J, with 13 bases between. The length of the CDR3 is 15 residues. In nucleotides, the CDR3 is TGTGCCAGCAGCTCGGGAGTCCTCCGCTACAATGAGCAGTTCTTC. The encoded protein is CASSSGVLRYNEQFF. Variable domain in full (rest from reference TRBV13 and TRBJ2-1): AAGVIQSPRHLIKEKRETATLKCYPIPRHDTVYWYQQGPGQDPQFLISFYEKMQSDKGSIPDRFSAQQFSDYHSELNMSSLELGDSALYFCASSSGVLRYNEQFFGPGTRLTVL.

CDR3 nucleotide sequence: TGTGCCAGCAGCCTAGCGGGAGCCCCCTGGGAGCAGTACTTC. Translation gives CASSLAGAPWEQYF. The V gene is TRBV5-6, the J gene TRBJ2-7; 10 bases match TRBD2. V lost 4 bases and J lost 7; bases outside the gene matches: 8. The CDR3 covers 14 residues. Germline V gene lookup returns CDR1 SGHDT and CDR2 YYEEEE.

The rearrangement joins TRBV5-4 to TRBJ2-5, with D tentatively TRBD1 (6 bases). Germline V lookup: CDR1 SGHNT, CDR2 YYREEE (reference sequence). Trimming pared 2 bases from V and 3 bases from J, leaving 14 bases between. CDR3 length: 15 residues. The CDR3 region is CASSFTTGPKETQYF. CDR3 nucleotide sequence: TGTGCCAGCAGCTTTACGACAGGTCCCAAAGAGACCCAGTACTTC.